This entry concerns a single TCR beta chain. The data derive from a study of low-dose radiotherapy and immunotherapy resistance in tumors. Study-level background: Cohort 1 received 0.5 Gy per fraction every 2 weeks, totaling 6.5 Gy. Doses delivered to Cohort 2 were 1 Gy per fraction every two weeks, amounting to 13 Gy over 26 weeks. The study administered intravenous cyclophosphamide at 200 mg/m2 every two weeks, one day ahead of radiation and immunotherapy.

Germline loops: CDR1 SNHLY, CDR2 FYNNEI. This CDR3 is 16 amino acids long. Trimming removed 6 bases at V and 0 bases at J, with 16 bases between. Primers used for first-strand cDNA, a TRAV- and TRBV-specific set, covered both alpha and beta chains. TCR amplification involved 20 PCR cycles with a constant-region primer and V-primer adapter. TCRdb reprocessed the reads via MiXCR and lists one record per CDR3 protein. The sample has more than 12,000 distinct CDR3 sequences; roughly 50% are singletons. The treatment that donors received included nivolumab, ipilimumab, aspirin, low-dose cyclophosphamide and low-dose radiotherapy.

This receptor was taken from a human donor with advanced metastatic prostate, ovarian, gallbladder or colorectal cancer (not recorded which). This table probably holds off-target reads from a library built for another chain. V usage is TRBV2 and J usage is TRBJ2-3, with D possibly being TRBD2 (6 bases). CDR3 DNA: TGTGCCAGCAGGGACTGGGGTAGCGGAAGCACAGATACGCAGTATTTT. This codes for CASRDWGSGSTDTQYF.